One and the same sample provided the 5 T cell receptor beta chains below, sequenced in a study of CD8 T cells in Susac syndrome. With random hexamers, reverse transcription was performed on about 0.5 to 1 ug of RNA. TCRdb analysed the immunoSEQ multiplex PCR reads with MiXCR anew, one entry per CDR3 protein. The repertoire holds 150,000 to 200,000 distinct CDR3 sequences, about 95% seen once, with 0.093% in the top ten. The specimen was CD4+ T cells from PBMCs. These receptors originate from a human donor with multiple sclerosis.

CDR3: CASSPDTDTQYF. Written as DNA, the CDR3 is TGTGCCAGCTCACCCGACACAGATACGCAGTATTTT. This chain connects TRBV18 to TRBJ2-3; D uncertain. The CDR3 is 12 residues long. CDR1 and CDR2 from the germline V gene are KGHSH and LQKENI. V was cut by 3 bases and J by 2 bases, with 3 bases left in between.

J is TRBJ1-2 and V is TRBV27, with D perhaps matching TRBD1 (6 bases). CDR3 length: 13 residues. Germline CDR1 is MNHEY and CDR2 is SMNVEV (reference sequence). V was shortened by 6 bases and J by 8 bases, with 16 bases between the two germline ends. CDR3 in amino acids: CASRKTGIDGYTF. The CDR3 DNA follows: TGTGCCAGCAGAAAAACAGGGATTGACGGCTACACCTTC.

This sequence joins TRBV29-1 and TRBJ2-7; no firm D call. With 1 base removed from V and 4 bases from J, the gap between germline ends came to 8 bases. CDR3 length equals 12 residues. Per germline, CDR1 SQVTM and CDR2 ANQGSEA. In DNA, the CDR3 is TGCAGCGTTGAAGGGGCCGATTACGAGCAGTACTTC. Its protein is CSVEGADYEQYF.

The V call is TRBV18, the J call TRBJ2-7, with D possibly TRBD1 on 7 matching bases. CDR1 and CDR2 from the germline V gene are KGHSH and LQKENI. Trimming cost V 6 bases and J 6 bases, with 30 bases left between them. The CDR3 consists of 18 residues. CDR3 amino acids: CASSLQEGRQGVGGEQYF. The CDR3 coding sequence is TGTGCCAGCTCCCTCCAGGAGGGTCGGCAGGGGGTTGGAGGCGAGCAGTACTTC.

CDR3 bases: TGTGCCAGCAGCCCCGATACTAGCCCCGCCTACGAGCAGTACTTC. Its translation: CASSPDTSPAYEQYF. The rearrangement links TRBV4-2 to TRBJ2-7; TRBD2 might be the D (6 bases). Trimming took 4 bases from V and 2 from J, leaving 15 bases between them. The CDR3 is 15 residues long. Germline-derived CDR1 and CDR2 are LGHNA and YNFKEQ.